This paragraph covers one T cell receptor beta chain sequence. The method was immunoSEQ multiplex PCR; TCRdb's version includes in-frame clones alone and lacks a portion of them. This repertoire shows about 15,000 clones, approximately 80% found once; its top ten account for 30%. This sample was included in a study of sequential checkpoint blockade in melanoma. Study information: After both sequences, patients received maintenance nivolumab.

The treatment was: randomized to nivolumab then ipilimumab (arm A) or the reverse (arm B). Live CD3+CD8+ CD19− CD56− cells were sorted from PBMCs. There are 13 residues in the CDR3. V dropped 4 bases and J dropped 5 bases, with 10 bases sitting between them. Germline CDR1 is SGHVS and CDR2 is FNYEAQ. The chain joins TRBV7-6 to TRBJ2-3; no clear D gene. Sequencing was performed on CD8+ T cells sorted from blood (inferred from file names), taken from a patient given nivolumab and ipilimumab in sequence. The clonotype comes from a human donor with melanoma. The CDR3 here is CASSSASVDTQYF. The CDR3 DNA sequence: TGTGCCAGCAGCTCCGCTAGTGTAGATACGCAGTATTTT.